The 2 T cell receptor beta chains in this list originate from one sample, sequenced in a study of CD8 T cells in Susac syndrome. cDNA came from around 0.5 to 1 ug RNA primed by random hexamers. MiXCR, run by TCRdb on the immunoSEQ multiplex PCR reads, gives a single entry per CDR3 protein. The sample shows more than 150,000 distinct CDR3 sequences, 90% to 95% of them seen only once. The material sequenced was CD4+ T cells from PBMCs. Receptors originate from a human donor in good health.

The rearrangement joins TRBV6-5 to TRBJ2-7, with 8 nucleotides matching TRBD2. Germline V gene data show CDR1 as MNHEY and CDR2 as SVGAGI. Trimming removed 6 bases from V and 2 bases from J; junction bases left unmatched: 6. The CDR3 spans 14 residues. The DNA of the CDR3 is TGTGCCAGCAGAGGGCGGGGGGCAGCCTACGAGCAGTACTTC. This gives the protein CASRGRGAAYEQYF.

This chain links TRBV3-1 with TRBJ2-7; weak D call: TRBD2 (6 bases). The CDR3 consists of 14 residues. V lost 1 base and J 9 bases, leaving 16 bases between the germline ends. Germline V CDR1 and CDR2: LGHDT, YNNKEL (reference sequence). CDR3 amino acids: CASSQGLGDFVQYF. The CDR3 DNA is TGTGCCAGCAGCCAAGGGCTAGGGGACTTTGTGCAGTACTTC.